Listed below are T cell receptor beta chains from one sample, sequenced in a study of blood T cell repertoires in COVID-19. Profiling relied on immunoSEQ multiplex PCR, and the TCRdb table lists in-frame clones only, not all of them. The sample contains about 360,000 clones, about 89% of which appear only once. The sample comprised PBMCs or T cells enriched from blood (not recorded which). All receptors derive from a man in his forties in a cohort exposed to, infected with or recovered from COVID-19 (not recorded which). Both conserved end residues are part of each CDR3. The order of the fields is V gene, J gene, CDR3 length, clone size, D gene, CDR3 protein, CDR3 DNA. The D gene is left open where the match is weak. Expanded clones are given a class, and other clones once, few, many or no size at all.

>TRBV5-8|TRBJ1-5|16|.|.
CASSLGEGGRNQPQHF
TGTGCCAGCAGCTTGGGGGAGGGTGGGCGCAATCAGCCCCAGCATTTT
>TRBV7-2|TRBJ2-5|17|.|TRBD2
CASSLAWGSGIGATQYF
TGTGCCAGCAGCTTAGCTTGGGGTAGCGGGATCGGGGCGACCCAGTACTTC
>TRBV3-1/TRBV3-2|TRBJ1-5|12|.|.
CASSQGGQPQHF
TGTGCCAGCAGCCAAGGGGGCCAGCCCCAGCATTTT
>TRBV7-9|TRBJ2-5|11|.|.
CASSPMTTQYF
TGTGCCAGCAGCCCTATGACTACCCAGTACTTC
>TRBV2|TRBJ1-3|14|.|TRBD1
CASSRQGARNTIYF
TGTGCCAGCAGTCGACAGGGGGCCAGAAACACCATATATTTT
>TRBV4-2|TRBJ2-1|16|.|TRBD2
CASSDPSGTSYNEQFF
TGTGCCAGCAGCGACCCTAGCGGGACCTCCTACAATGAGCAGTTCTTC
>TRBV13|TRBJ1-2|17|.|TRBD1
CASRLIPTGVREYGYTF
TGTGCCAGCAGACTTATTCCCACAGGGGTGAGGGAGTATGGCTACACCTTC
>TRBV27|TRBJ1-6|14|.|.
CASGGAAINSPLHF
TGTGCCAGCGGCGGGGCAGCCATTAATTCACCCCTCCACTTT
>TRBV12-2|TRBJ2-5|14|once|.
CASRNQEHQETQYF
TGTGCAAGTCGCAATCAGGAACACCAAGAGACCCAGTACTTC
>TRBV27|TRBJ1-1|13|.|TRBD1
CASRGRGRTEAFF
TGTGCCAGCAGAGGTAGGGGGCGGACTGAAGCTTTCTTT
>TRBV2|TRBJ2-2|13|.|TRBD1
CASRQGANGELFF
TGTGCCAGCCGACAGGGGGCTAACGGGGAGCTGTTTTTT
>TRBV2|TRBJ2-2|15|.|TRBD2
CASSESGRYTGELFF
TGTGCCAGCAGTGAGAGCGGGAGGTATACCGGGGAGCTGTTTTTT
>TRBV20-1|TRBJ1-1|15|.|TRBD1
CSASGSGGWNTEAFF
TGCAGTGCTAGTGGTTCAGGGGGTTGGAACACTGAAGCTTTCTTT
>TRBV11-2|TRBJ2-7|12|.|.
CASSQGIREQYF
TGTGCCAGCAGCCAGGGGATCCGCGAGCAGTACTTC
>TRBV7-2|TRBJ2-2|15|.|TRBD2
CASSLAGGYGGELFF
TGTGCCAGCAGCTTAGCGGGAGGGTATGGCGGGGAGCTGTTTTTT
>TRBV18|TRBJ1-1|13|once|.
CASSQTRRTEAFF
TGTGCCAGCTCACAGACTCGCCGGACTGAAGCTTTCTTT
>TRBV10-3|TRBJ1-1|14|.|TRBD1
CAIRVQGGNTEAFF
TGTGCCATCAGGGTACAGGGGGGGAACACTGAAGCTTTCTTT
>TRBV7-2|TRBJ1-3|17|.|TRBD1
CASSARGQGKTGNTIYF
TGTGCCAGCAGCGCTAGGGGACAGGGGAAAACTGGAAACACCATATATTTT
>TRBV6-5|TRBJ2-1|14|.|TRBD2
CASSWTSGRTPQFF
TGTGCCAGCAGTTGGACTAGCGGGAGAACCCCACAGTTCTTC
>TRBV2|TRBJ1-3|16|.|.
CASSVLRVGGGNTIYF
TGTGCCAGCAGTGTCTTGCGGGTAGGAGGTGGAAACACCATATATTTT
>TRBV9|TRBJ1-2|14|.|.
CASSVARGYYGYTF
TGTGCCAGCAGCGTAGCCAGGGGATACTATGGCTACACCTTC
>TRBV28|TRBJ2-4|15|.|.
CASTTPALAKNIQYF
TGTGCCAGCACAACCCCCGCGCTAGCCAAAAACATTCAGTACTTC
>TRBV28|TRBJ1-5|12|once|.
CASSTQYQPQHF
TGTGCCAGCAGTACCCAGTATCAGCCCCAGCATTTT
>TRBV28|TRBJ2-4|15|.|TRBD2
CASSPGIAGGNIQYF
TGTGCCAGCAGCCCGGGGATAGCGGGAGGAAACATTCAGTACTTC